The sequence of this T cell receptor (beta chain) was determined in a study of T cells expressing NK-cell markers. Turning to the study itself: The study drew TCR beta repertoires from sorted CD3+CD56+NKG2C+, CD3+CD56+NKG2C- and CD3+CD56-NKG2C+ T cells. One of the eight sequenced donors was seronegative, whereas the other seven were HCMV-seropositive.

Template switching by 5'RACE with UMIs generated the TCR beta cDNA. TCRdb reworked the 5' RACE reads into one entry per CDR3 protein, no DNA. This repertoire comprises about 260,000 distinct CDR3 sequences; its ten largest clones make up roughly 0.4%. The clonotype comes from a young man in good health. The sequenced sample consisted of blood T cells: a sorted CD56 or NKG2C T cell subset, CD4+ or CD8+ T cells, or bulk PBMC T cells (not recorded which).

Here the CDR3 reads CASRNFGQETQYF. V is TRBV25-1 and J is TRBJ2-5. Germline CDR1 reads MGHDK; CDR2 reads SYGVNS. CDR3 length: 13 residues. Using reference TRBV25-1 and TRBJ2-5 for the parts outside the CDR3, the full variable domain is EADIYQTPRYLVIGTGKKITLECSQTMGHDKMYWYQQDPGMELHLIHYSYGVNSTEKGDLSSESTVSRIRTEHFPLTLESARPSHTSQYLCASRNFGQETQYFGPGTRLLVL.